Sequencing of this T cell receptor beta chain was carried out in a study of T-cell memory formation after mild COVID-19. Comment on this clonotype: Antigen: not known.

Findings and caveats of the study: Among contracting clones, CD4+ were mainly CM/EM and CD8+ enriched in EMRA.

5'RACE primed at constant segments yielded TCR alpha and TCR beta cDNA libraries bearing sample barcodes and UMIs. Using its own MiXCR run on the 5' RACE reads, TCRdb lists one record per CDR3 protein. The sample lists approximately 290,000 distinct CDR3 sequences, less than 20% occurring once. This TCR was sampled from a man between 18 and 35 years old who had mild COVID-19 (a few samples of this study predate the infection). Cell type and time point are not known. The sequencing sample was made of PBMCs or a T cell subset sorted from them (not recorded which).

As DNA, the CDR3 is TGTGCCAGCAGCCCTCGCGGGGCCGGGGAGCTGTTTTTT. Translating gives CASSPRGAGELFF. V and J are TRBV7-2 and TRBJ2-2, with a tentative D call TRBD2 (6 bases). Germline assignment: CDR1 SGHTA and CDR2 FQGNSA. CDR3 size: 13 residues. V lost 5 bases to trimming and J lost 6 bases, with 10 bases between them.